This TCR beta chain derives from a study of metastatic and nonmetastatic thyroid tumors (dated by TCRdb to 2019 to 2021). Notes on the research overall: For patients with malignant and with benign thyroid disease, the researchers compared repertoires between peripheral blood samples and tumor or nodule tissue samples. What the research found in general, with its limitations: In both blood and tumor samples, malignant tumors were reported to have significantly higher TCR beta diversity than benign nodules.

This clone appeared many times. Which antigen it targets is not known. Base qualities were left out, and no much larger clone turns up one base away. The method was PCR. The sequencing machine was an Illumina HiSeq 4000. High-throughput sequencing was used to profile the TCR beta-chain CDR3 region of each patient. In the paper's pipeline: The researchers built a classifier to tell apart papillary thyroid cancer patients with distant metastasis, based on CDR3 differences among clinicopathological groups. Repertoire diversity was assessed with the Shannon index, and tumor-blood repertoire similarity with the Morisita-Horn index. TCRdb trimmed public reads at Q25 via fastp, called clones via MiXCR and kept in-frame beta chains. These V and J calls rely on TCRdb rather than the paper's analysis. Here the sample has 91,000 or so clones; about an eighth occur a single time. The top ten clones comprise over 9% of the sample.

The cysteine opens and the phenylalanine closes a CDR3 of 16 amino acids. The only DNA kept is the CDR3, 48 bases in frame from the first base. The CDR1 and CDR2 encoded by the germline V gene are SGHAT and FQNNGV. Trimmed from V: 4 bases; trimmed from J: 2 bases; junction bases lacking a gene match: 7. No patient had received any treatment before thyroid surgery. Patient clinical samples collected from about 2011 to 2018 were retrospectively analysed using T-cell receptor beta sequencing. What was sequenced was blood. The chain links TRBV11-2 with TRBJ2-1, with 8 bases matching TRBD2. The source of this sequence is a female donor with papillary thyroid cancer or a benign thyroid nodule (not recorded which). Some clones in this sample may be carry-over from other donors' samples. The DNA sequence is given as TGTGCCAGCAGCTCCCCCGCGGGAGGCGCCTACAATGAGCAGTTCTTC. This gives the protein CASSSPAGGAYNEQFF.